This T cell receptor (beta chain) was identified during a study of blood T cell repertoires in COVID-19. Across under 25 US areas, participants ranged in age from about 18 to 90 years. Recovered Cohort 3 donors showed two negative PCRs, clearance, or symptom resolution. Sequenced by immunoSEQ multiplex PCR; TCRdb stores in-frame clones only, minus some. The table includes about 200,000 clones, around 90% detected once. The source of this sequence is a woman aged 18-35 years who had recovered from COVID-19. The sequencing sample was made of PBMCs or T cells enriched from blood (not recorded which).

CDR3 amino acids: CASAGFRVQPQHF. The CDR3 DNA is TGCGCCAGCGCAGGTTTCAGGGTTCAACCCCAGCATTTT. The J gene is TRBJ1-5, the V gene TRBV23-1, with D possibly being TRBD1 (5 bases). TRBV23-1 is an open reading frame whose function is uncertain. The CDR3 extends over 13 amino acids. V gave up 8 bases and J gave up 10 bases, with 18 bases separating them.